This T cell receptor beta chain was profiled in a study of shared clonotypes between healthy human individuals. Only in-frame clones appear in the TCRdb table, and some are missing; sequencing was by immunoSEQ multiplex PCR. This table holds a few million clones, 90% to 95% found once. Concerning this clone: The sample holds other DNA sequences that translate to the same CDR3.

Germline values: CDR1 MGHRA, CDR2 YSYEKL. The CDR3 contains 14 residues. The V gene end was trimmed by 1 base and the J gene end by 1 base; junction bases not matched to a gene: 0. The V and J genes are TRBV4-1 and TRBJ2-5, with 7 bases matching TRBD1. The source is a man aged 18 to 35 in good health. Some clones in this sample may be carry-over from other donors' samples. Sequencing was done on a sample of naive CD4+ T cells from PBMCs. Subset indicated: CD45RA+ positively selected. The chain's CDR3 is CASSQGDSQETQYF. CDR3 sequence (DNA): TGCGCCAGCAGCCAAGGGGACAGCCAAGAGACCCAGTACTTC.